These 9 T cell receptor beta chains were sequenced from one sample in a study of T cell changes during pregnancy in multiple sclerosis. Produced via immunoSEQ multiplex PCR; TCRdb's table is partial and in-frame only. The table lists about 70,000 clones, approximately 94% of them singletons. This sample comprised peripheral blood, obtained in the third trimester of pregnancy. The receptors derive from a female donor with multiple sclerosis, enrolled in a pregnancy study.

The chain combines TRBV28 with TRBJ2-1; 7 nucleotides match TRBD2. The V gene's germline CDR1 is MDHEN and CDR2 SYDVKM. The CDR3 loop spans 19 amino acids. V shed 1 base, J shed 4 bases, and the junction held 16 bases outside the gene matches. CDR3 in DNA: TGTGCCAGCAGTTTATTAGCTAGCGGAGGACTGCCTGGTTACAATGAGCAGTTCTTC. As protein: CASSLLASGGLPGYNEQFF.

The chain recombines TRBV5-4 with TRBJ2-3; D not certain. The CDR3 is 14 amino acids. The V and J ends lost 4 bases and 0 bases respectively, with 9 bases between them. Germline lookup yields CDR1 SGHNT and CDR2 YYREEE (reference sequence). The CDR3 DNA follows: TGTGCCAGCAGCCCCTCCCGGAGCACAGATACGCAGTATTTT. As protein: CASSPSRSTDTQYF.

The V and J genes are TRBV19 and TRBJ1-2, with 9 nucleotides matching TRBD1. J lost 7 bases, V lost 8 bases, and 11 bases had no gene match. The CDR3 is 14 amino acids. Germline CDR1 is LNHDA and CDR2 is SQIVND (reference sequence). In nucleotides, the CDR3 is TGTGCCAGTCACGTGGGGACAGGGTCGTTTGGCTACACCTTC. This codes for CASHVGTGSFGYTF.

CDR3 bases: TGCAGCTATTTAGCGGGAGCTGGCACAGATACGCAGTATTTT. Its protein product is CSYLAGAGTDTQYF. This chain links TRBV29-1 with TRBJ2-3; 9 bases map to TRBD2. Germline V lookup: CDR1 SQVTM, CDR2 ANQGSEA. CDR3 length: 14 amino acids. The V and J ends lost 8 bases and 1 base, in that order; junction bases with no gene match: 7.

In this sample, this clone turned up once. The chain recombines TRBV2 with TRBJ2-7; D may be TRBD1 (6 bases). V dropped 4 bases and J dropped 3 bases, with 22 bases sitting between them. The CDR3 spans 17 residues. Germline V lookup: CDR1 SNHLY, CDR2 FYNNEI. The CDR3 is CASSASYKQGRHYEQYF. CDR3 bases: TGTGCCAGCAGTGCCTCTTATAAACAGGGTCGACACTACGAGCAGTACTTC.

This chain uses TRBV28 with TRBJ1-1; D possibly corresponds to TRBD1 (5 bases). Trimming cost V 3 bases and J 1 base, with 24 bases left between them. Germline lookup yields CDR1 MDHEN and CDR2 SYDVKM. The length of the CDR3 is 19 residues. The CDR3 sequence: CASSFGLSGHVLENTEAFF. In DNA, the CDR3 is TGTGCCAGCAGTTTCGGGTTATCAGGACATGTTCTTGAGAACACTGAAGCTTTCTTT.

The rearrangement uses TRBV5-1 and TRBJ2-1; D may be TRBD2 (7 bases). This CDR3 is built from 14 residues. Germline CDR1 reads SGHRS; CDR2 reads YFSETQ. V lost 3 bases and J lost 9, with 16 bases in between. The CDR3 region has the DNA TGCGCCAGCAGCTGGGGGGGCATGCGGGGTGAGCAGTTCTTC. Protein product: CASSWGGMRGEQFF.

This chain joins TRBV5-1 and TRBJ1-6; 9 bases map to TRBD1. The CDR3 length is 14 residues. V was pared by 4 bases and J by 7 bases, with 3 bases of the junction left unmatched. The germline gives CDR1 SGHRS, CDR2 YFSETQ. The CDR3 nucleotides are TGCGCCAGCAGCCTAGGACAGGGGAATTCACCCCTCCACTTT. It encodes CASSLGQGNSPLHF.

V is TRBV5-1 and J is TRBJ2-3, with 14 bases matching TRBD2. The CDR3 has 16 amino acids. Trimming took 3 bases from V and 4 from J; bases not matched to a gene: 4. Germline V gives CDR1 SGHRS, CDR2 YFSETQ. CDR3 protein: CASSSGTSGRSDTQYF. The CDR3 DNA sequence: TGCGCCAGCAGCTCCGGGACTAGCGGGAGATCAGATACGCAGTATTTT.